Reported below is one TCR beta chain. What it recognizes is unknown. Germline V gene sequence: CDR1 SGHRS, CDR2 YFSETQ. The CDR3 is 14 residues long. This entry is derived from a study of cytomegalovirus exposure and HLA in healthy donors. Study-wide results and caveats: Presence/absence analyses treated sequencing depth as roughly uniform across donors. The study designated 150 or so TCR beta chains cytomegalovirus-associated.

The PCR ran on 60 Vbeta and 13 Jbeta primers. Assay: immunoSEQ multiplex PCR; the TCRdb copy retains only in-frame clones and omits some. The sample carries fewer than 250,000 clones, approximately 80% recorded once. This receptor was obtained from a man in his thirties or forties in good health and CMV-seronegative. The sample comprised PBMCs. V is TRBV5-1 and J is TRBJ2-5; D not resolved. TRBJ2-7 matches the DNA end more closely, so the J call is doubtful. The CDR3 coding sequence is TGCGCCAGCAGCTTGGGGCAGGTGTCGGTCGAGCAGTACTTC. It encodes CASSLGQVSVEQYF.